This T cell receptor (beta chain) was captured in a study of shared clonotypes between healthy human individuals. This CDR3 has 13 residues. Germline CDR1 MNHEY, CDR2 SMNVEV (reference sequence). Deletions cut 4 bases from V and 6 bases from J, with 13 bases between. There are many counts of this clone. DNA input for the unsorted PBMC replicate PCRs was 250 to 300 ng, 30,000 or so T cell genomes. Sequencing used immunoSEQ multiplex PCR; TCRdb keeps in-frame clones, though not all of them. The data hold more than 450,000 clones, with 79% observed a single time. Nashville, Tennessee was home to all donors, each a Caucasian adult.

Specimen: PBMCs. The chain couples TRBV27 to TRBJ2-7; weak D call: TRBD2 (6 bases). This receptor was obtained from a woman aged 40-49 years in good health. Some clones in this sample may be carry-over from other donors' samples. CDR3 amino acids: CASSSRLEGEQYF. For the CDR3, the DNA is TGTGCCAGCAGTTCGAGACTAGAAGGCGAGCAGTACTTC.